Within the sample, the clone carrying this TCR beta chain is medium-sized. The CDR3 loop spans 17 amino acids. The V and J ends lost 5 bases and 0 bases respectively, with 16 bases between them. Amplification of TCR beta used genomic DNA extracted from peripheral blood. This sample is drawn from a study of T cell repertoires in aging, cancer and after chemotherapy. TRB rearrangements spanning V, D and J were amplified using mixed TRB-A/B primers. TCRdb recomputed calls from the multiplex PCR reads with MiXCR, one row per CDR3 protein. The sample lists fewer than 800 distinct CDR3 sequences, roughly 20% occurring once.

Input material: blood. This chain links TRBV12-3 or TRBV12-4 with TRBJ2-2; a possible D gene is TRBD2 (6 bases). The clonotype was recovered from a human donor with a blood cancer. CDR3 in amino acids: CASSPRGLTTNTGELFF. The CDR3 DNA follows: TGTGCCAGCAGTCCCCGGGGACTGACGACGAACACCGGGGAGCTGTTTTTT.